Following are 13 T cell receptor beta chains from one sample sequenced in a study of blood T cell repertoires in COVID-19. Using immunoSEQ multiplex PCR, the repertoire was profiled, and TCRdb retains in-frame clones only, with some absent. This sample has 100,000 to 150,000 clones, with approximately 85% found just once. The sequencing sample was made of peripheral blood. These receptors all stem from a man aged 30 to 45 with COVID-19, enrolled during active disease.

The V and J genes are TRBV19 and TRBJ1-5, with 9 bases matching TRBD1. V lost 1 base, J lost 7 bases, and 8 bases stayed unmatched. Germline V gene data show CDR1 as LNHDA and CDR2 as SQIVND (reference sequence). This CDR3 contains 16 residues. The CDR3 spells CASSIGGGTGYQPQHF. The CDR3 DNA follows: TGTGCCAGTAGTATAGGTGGGGGGACAGGGTACCAGCCCCAGCATTTT.

The chain links TRBV3-1 (or the pseudogene TRBV3-2) to TRBJ2-3, with 13 bases matching TRBD2. V shed 5 bases, J shed 3 bases, and the junction held 5 bases outside the gene matches. Germline-derived CDR1 and CDR2 are LGHDT and YNNKEL (reference sequence). The CDR3 loop spans 16 amino acids. CDR3 sequence (DNA): TGTGCCAGCAGCTTTCGACTAGCGGGAGGAACAGATACGCAGTATTTT. Its translation: CASSFRLAGGTDTQYF.

The V and J genes are TRBV21-1 and TRBJ1-6; TRBD1 is the table's D call and was not checked against the DNA. TRBV21-1 is noted as a pseudogene. This CDR3 region has 16 residues. The CDR3 here is CASSKDWGLKNSPLHF. The CDR3 bases are TGTGCCAGCAGCAAAGATTGGGGGCTGAAAAATTCACCCCTCCACTTT.

The chain couples TRBV18 to TRBJ2-5; 9 bases match TRBD1. The CDR3 runs to 14 residues. V was clipped by 2 bases and J by 5 bases; unmatched bases: 3. Per the germline V gene, CDR1 is KGHSH and CDR2 is LQKENI. CDR3 amino acids: CASSPEDRGETQYF. The CDR3 nucleotides read TGTGCCAGCTCACCAGAGGACAGGGGTGAGACCCAGTACTTC.

The V and J genes are TRBV11-3 and TRBJ2-1; tentative D call: TRBD1 (5 bases). Per germline, CDR1 SGHNT and CDR2 YENEEA. V lost 0 bases to trimming and J lost 14 bases, with 14 bases between them. This CDR3 comprises 13 residues. In DNA form, the CDR3 reads TGTGCCAGCAGCTTAGACAGGGTAGAACAAAAGTTCTTC. It yields the protein CASSLDRVEQKFF. The complete variable domain, with remaining parts taken from reference TRBV11-3 and TRBJ2-1, reads EAGVVQSPRYKIIEKKQPVAFWCNPISGHNTLYWYLQNLGQGPELLIRYENEEAVDDSQLPKDRFSAERLKGVDSTLKIQPAELGDSAVYLCASSLDRVEQKFFGPGTRLTVL.

J is TRBJ1-5 and V is TRBV28; a possible D gene is TRBD1 (6 bases). The CDR3 consists of 15 residues. The germline V gene encodes CDR1 MDHEN and CDR2 SYDVKM. V lost 7 bases and J lost 5, with 18 bases in between. The CDR3 region is CASNSFRGGDQPQHF. The CDR3 DNA reads TGTGCCAGCAACTCGTTCAGGGGAGGGGATCAGCCCCAGCATTTT.

The rearrangement joins TRBV5-6 to TRBJ2-3; 8 nucleotides agree with TRBD1. The germline gives CDR1 SGHDT, CDR2 YYEEEE. The CDR3 totals 16 residues. V trimming: 4 bases; J trimming: 0 bases; junction bases outside the gene matches: 7. The CDR3 loop reads CASSQGAGISTDTQYF. The CDR3 DNA reads as TGTGCCAGCAGCCAGGGGGCAGGGATCAGCACAGATACGCAGTATTTT.

The chain recombines TRBV27 with TRBJ2-1, with TRBD2 identical over 8 bases. The CDR3 spans 13 residues. V lost 6 bases and J lost 9; bases outside the gene matches: 7. Germline-derived CDR1 and CDR2 are MNHEY and SMNVEV (reference sequence). The CDR3 here is CASSNSGIVEQFF. The CDR3 DNA is TGTGCCAGCAGCAATAGCGGGATCGTTGAGCAGTTCTTC.

This clone was recorded once. At one end the junction does not follow the germline gene, possibly because of a read error. The CDR3 DNA follows: TGTGCCAGCAAGGTCGAAGGGGGGACAGGGTTGAATTTT. This sequence encodes CASKVEGGTGLNF. The chain is built from TRBV2 and TRBJ2-3, with 9 bases that match TRBD1. CDR1 is SNHLY, CDR2 FYNNEI, per germline. This CDR3 has 13 amino acids.

The chain has TRBV7-9 and TRBJ1-1; the D is unclear. Germline V lookup: CDR1 SEHNR, CDR2 FQNEAQ (reference sequence). V dropped 1 base and J dropped 5 bases, with 8 bases sitting between them. This CDR3 has 13 amino acids. For the CDR3, the DNA is TGTGCCAGCAGCTTAGGAGGGTGGACTGAAGCTTTCTTT. Its translation is CASSLGGWTEAFF.

V gene TRBV24-1 combines with J gene TRBJ2-5; 8 bases map to TRBD1. Trimming at V came to 5 bases and at J to 3 bases, leaving 10 bases not matched to a gene. Germline CDR1 and CDR2: KGHDR and SFDVKD. This CDR3 spans 16 amino acids. The CDR3 is CATSALTTGEKETQYF. The DNA of the CDR3 is TGTGCCACCAGTGCCCTCACGACAGGGGAGAAAGAGACCCAGTACTTC.

The chain employs TRBV7-2 and TRBJ2-7; the match to TRBD2 covers 12 bases. V dropped 4 bases and J dropped 4; count of bases not matched to a gene: 5. This CDR3 is 15 amino acids long. Germline V gives CDR1 SGHTA, CDR2 FQGNSA. In DNA, the CDR3 is TGTGCCAGCAGCTCTAGCGGGGGGGAGCAGTACGAGCAGTACTTC. Translation: CASSSSGGEQYEQYF.

V and J are TRBV30 and TRBJ1-1; perhaps TRBD1 as D (6 bases). The CDR3 extends over 19 amino acids. The germline V gene has CDR1 GTSNPN and CDR2 SVGIG (reference sequence). Trimming took 3 bases from V and 0 from J, leaving 26 bases between them. The CDR3 region is CAWRPGGTLHDSMNTEAFF. CDR3 DNA sequence: TGTGCCTGGAGGCCTGGGGGCACGCTCCACGACTCCATGAACACTGAAGCTTTCTTT.